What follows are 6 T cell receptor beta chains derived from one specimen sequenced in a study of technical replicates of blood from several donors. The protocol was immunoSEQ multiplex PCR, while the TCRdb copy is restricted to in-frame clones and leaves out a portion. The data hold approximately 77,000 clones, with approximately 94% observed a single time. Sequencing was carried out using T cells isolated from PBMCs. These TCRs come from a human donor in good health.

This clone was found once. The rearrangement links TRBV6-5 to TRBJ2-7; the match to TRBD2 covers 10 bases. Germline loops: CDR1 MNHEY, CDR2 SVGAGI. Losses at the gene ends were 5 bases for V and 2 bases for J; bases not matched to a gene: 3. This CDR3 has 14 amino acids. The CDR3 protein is CASSASGSAYEQYF. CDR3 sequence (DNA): TGTGCCAGCAGTGCTAGCGGGAGTGCCTACGAGCAGTACTTC.

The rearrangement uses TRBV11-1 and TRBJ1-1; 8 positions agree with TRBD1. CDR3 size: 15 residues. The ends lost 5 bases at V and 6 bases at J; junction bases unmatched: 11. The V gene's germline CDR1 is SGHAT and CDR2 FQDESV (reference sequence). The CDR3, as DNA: TGTGCCAGCAGCGGGGGAAGGACAGGGCCAGCTGAAGCTTTCTTT. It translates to CASSGGRTGPAEAFF.

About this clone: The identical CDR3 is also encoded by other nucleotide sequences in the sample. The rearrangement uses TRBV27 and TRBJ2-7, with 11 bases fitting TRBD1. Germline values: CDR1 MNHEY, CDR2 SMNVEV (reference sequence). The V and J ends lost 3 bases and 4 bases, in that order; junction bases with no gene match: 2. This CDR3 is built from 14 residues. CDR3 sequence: CASSLGDRGYEQYF. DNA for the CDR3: TGTGCCAGCAGTTTGGGGGACAGGGGGTACGAGCAGTACTTC.

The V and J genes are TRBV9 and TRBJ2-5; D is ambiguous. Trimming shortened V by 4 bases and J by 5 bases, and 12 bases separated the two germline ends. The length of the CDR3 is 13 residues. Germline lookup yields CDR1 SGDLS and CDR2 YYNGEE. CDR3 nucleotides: TGTGCCAGCAGCTACTCGCCCGGGGAGACCCAGTACTTC. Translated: CASSYSPGETQYF.

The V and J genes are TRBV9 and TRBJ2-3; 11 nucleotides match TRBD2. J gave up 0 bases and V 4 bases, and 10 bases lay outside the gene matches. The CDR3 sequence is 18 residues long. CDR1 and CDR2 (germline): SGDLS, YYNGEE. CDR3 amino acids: CASSRTGTSGPSTDTQYF. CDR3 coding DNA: TGTGCCAGCAGCCGCACTGGGACTAGCGGACCGAGCACAGATACGCAGTATTTT.

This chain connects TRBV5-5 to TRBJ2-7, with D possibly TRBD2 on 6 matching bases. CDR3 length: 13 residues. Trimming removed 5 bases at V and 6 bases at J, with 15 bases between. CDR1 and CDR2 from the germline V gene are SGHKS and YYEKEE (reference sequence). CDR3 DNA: TGTGCCAGCAGGGAACCGGGACTGGGCGAGCAGTACTTC. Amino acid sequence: CASREPGLGEQYF.